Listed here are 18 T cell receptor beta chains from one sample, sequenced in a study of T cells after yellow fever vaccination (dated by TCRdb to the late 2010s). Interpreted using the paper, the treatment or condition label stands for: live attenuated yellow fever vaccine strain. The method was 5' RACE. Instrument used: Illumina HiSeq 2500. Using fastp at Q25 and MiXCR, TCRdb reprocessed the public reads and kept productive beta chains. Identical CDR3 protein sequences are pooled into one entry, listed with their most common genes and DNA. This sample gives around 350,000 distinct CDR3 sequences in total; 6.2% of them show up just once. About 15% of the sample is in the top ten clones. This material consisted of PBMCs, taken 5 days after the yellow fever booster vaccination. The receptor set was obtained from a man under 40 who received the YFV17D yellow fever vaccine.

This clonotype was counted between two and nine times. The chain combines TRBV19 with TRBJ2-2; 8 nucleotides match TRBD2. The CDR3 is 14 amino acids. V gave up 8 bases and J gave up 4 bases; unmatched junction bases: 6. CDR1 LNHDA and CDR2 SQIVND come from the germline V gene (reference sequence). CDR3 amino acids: CASLSAGGTGELFF. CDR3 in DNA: TGTGCCAGTCTCTCGGCGGGGGGCACCGGGGAGCTGTTTTTT.

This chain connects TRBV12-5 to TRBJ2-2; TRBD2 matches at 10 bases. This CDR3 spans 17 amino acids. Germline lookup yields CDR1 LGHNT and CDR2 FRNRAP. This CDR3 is CACYSLAGAENTGELFF. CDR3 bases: TGTGCCTGCTACTCGCTAGCGGGAGCCGAGAACACCGGGGAGCTGTTTTTT.

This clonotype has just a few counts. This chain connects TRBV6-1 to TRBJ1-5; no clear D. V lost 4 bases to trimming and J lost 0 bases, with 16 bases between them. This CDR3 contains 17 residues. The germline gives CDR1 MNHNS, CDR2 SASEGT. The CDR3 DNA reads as TGTGCCAGCAGTGTCGGCTTTAGACGGATTAGCAATCAGCCCCAGCATTTT. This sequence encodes CASSVGFRRISNQPQHF.

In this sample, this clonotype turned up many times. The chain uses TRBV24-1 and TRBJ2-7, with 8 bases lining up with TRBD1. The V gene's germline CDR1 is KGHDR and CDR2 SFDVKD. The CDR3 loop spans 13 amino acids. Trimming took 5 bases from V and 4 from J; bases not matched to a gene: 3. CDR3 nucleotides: TGTGCCACCAGTGGACAGGGGTTATACGAGCAGTACTTC. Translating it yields CATSGQGLYEQYF.

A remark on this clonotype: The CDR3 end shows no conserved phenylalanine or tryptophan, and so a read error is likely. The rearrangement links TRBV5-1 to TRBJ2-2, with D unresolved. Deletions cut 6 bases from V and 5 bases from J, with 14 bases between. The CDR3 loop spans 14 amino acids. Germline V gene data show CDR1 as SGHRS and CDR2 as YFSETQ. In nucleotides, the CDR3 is TGCGCCAGCATGCCTCTTATGACGACCGGGGAGCTGTTTTCT. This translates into CASMPLMTTGELFS.

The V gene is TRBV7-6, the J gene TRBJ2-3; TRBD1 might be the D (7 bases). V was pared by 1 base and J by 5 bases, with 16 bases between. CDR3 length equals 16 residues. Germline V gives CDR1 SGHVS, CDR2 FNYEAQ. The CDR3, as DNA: TGTGCCAGCAGCTTAGGAGGCAGGGGGGCTAAAGATACGCAGTATTTT. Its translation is CASSLGGRGAKDTQYF.

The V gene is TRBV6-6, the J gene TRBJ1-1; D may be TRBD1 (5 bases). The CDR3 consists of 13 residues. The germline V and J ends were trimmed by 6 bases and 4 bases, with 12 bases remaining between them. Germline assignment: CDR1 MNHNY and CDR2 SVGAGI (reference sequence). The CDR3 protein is CASSFGGFTEAFF. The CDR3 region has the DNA TGTGCCAGCAGCTTCGGGGGTTTCACTGAAGCTTTCTTT.

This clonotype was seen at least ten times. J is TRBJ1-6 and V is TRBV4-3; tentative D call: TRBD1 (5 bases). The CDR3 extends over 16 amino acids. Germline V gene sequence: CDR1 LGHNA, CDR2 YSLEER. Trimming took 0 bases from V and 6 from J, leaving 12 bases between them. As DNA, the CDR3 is TGCGCCAGCAGCCAAGAAGTGGGGCAGGCTAATTCACCCCTCCACTTT. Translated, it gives CASSQEVGQANSPLHF.

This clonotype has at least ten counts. This CDR3 is CASHRGGKNIQYF. The CDR3 coding sequence is TGTGCCAGCCACAGGGGCGGCAAAAACATTCAGTACTTC. V and J are TRBV2 and TRBJ2-4, with 7 nucleotides matching TRBD1. The germline V gene has CDR1 SNHLY and CDR2 FYNNEI. There are 13 residues in the CDR3. After removal of 8 bases from V and 3 bases from J, the junction contained 4 bases not matched to a gene.

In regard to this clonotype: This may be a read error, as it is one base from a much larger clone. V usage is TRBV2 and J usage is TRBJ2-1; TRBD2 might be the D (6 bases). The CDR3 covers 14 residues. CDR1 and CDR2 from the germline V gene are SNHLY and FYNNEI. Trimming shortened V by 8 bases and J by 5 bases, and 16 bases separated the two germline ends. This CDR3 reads CASLRDRSHNEQFF. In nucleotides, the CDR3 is TGTGCCAGCTTGCGGGACCGATCCCACAATGAGCAGTTCTTC.

The CDR3 region is CASSLWEDSYEQYF. In DNA form, the CDR3 reads TGTGCCAGCAGCTTGTGGGAGGACTCCTACGAGCAGTACTTC. The rearrangement links TRBV5-5 to TRBJ2-7, with a weak D call TRBD2 (6 bases). Germline V gives CDR1 SGHKS, CDR2 YYEKEE (reference sequence). V was trimmed by 1 base and J by 0 bases, leaving 8 bases between them. This CDR3 region has 14 residues. Full variable domain (rest looked up from reference TRBV5-5 and TRBJ2-7): DAGVTQSPTHLIKTRGQQVTLRCSPISGHKSVSWYQQVLGQGPQFIFQYYEKEERGRGNFPDRFSARQFPNYSSELNVNALLLGDSALYLCASSLWEDSYEQYFGPGTRLTVT.

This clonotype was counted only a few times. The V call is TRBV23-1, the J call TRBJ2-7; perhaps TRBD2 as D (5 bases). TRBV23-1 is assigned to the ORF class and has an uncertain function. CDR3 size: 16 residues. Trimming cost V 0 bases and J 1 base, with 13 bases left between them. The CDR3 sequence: CASSQSGTEASYEQYF. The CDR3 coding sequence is TGCGCCAGCAGTCAATCGGGTACGGAGGCATCCTACGAGCAGTACTTC.

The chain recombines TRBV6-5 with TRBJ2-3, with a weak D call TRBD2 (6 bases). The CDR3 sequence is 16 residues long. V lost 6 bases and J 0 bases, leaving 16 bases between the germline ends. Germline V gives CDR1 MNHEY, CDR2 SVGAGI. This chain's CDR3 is CASSYTLATSTDTQYF. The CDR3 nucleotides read TGTGCCAGCAGCTATACCCTAGCGACCAGCACAGATACGCAGTATTTT.

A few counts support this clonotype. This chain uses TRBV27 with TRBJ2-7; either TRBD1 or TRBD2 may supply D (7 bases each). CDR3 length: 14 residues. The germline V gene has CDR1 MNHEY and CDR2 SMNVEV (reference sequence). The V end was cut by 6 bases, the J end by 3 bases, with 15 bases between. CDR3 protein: CASRGRGRSYEQYF. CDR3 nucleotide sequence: TGTGCCAGCAGGGGGAGGGGGCGAAGCTACGAGCAGTACTTC.

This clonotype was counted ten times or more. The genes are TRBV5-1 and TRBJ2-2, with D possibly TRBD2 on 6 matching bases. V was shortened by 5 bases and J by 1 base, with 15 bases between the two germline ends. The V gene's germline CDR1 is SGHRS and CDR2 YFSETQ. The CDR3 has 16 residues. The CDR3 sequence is CASRPPVSGNTGELFF. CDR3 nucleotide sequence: TGCGCCAGCAGACCGCCGGTTAGCGGGAACACCGGGGAGCTGTTTTTT. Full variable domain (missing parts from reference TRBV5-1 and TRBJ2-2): KAGVTQTPRYLIKTRGQQVTLSCSPISGHRSVSWYQQTPGQGLQFLFEYFSETQRNKGNFPGRFSGRQFSNSRSEMNVSTLELGDSALYLCASRPPVSGNTGELFFGEGSRLTVL.

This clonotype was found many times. For the CDR3, the DNA is TGTGCCAGCAGCCATACTAGCGGGAGGACCTACAATGAGCAGTTCTTC. Translating it yields CASSHTSGRTYNEQFF. V usage is TRBV6-2 or TRBV6-3 and J usage is TRBJ2-1; 12 bases are shared with TRBD2. J lost 2 bases, V lost 6 bases, and 5 bases had no gene match. Germline V CDR1 and CDR2: MNHEY, SVGEGT. The CDR3 is 16 residues long.

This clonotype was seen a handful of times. DNA of the CDR3: TGCAGCGCGGACAGGGGGCAAACCGGGGAGCTGTTTTTT. Translation gives CSADRGQTGELFF. The chain uses TRBV29-1 and TRBJ2-2; 11 bases are a match to TRBD1. Germline CDR1 SQVTM, CDR2 ANQGSEA. The length of the CDR3 is 13 residues. The ends lost 7 bases at V and 5 bases at J; junction bases unmatched: 3.

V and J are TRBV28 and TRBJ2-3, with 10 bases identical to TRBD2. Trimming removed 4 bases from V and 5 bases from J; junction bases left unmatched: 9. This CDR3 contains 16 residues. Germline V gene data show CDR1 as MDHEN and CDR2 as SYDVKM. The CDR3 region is CASSSFEREGIDTQYF. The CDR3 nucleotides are TGTGCCAGCAGTTCTTTCGAGCGGGAGGGTATAGATACGCAGTATTTT. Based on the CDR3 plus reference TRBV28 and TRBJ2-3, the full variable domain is DVKVTQSSRYLVKRTGEKVFLECVQDMDHENMFWYRQDPGLGLRLIYFSYDVKMKEKGDIPEGYSVSREKKERFSLILESASTNQTSMYLCASSSFEREGIDTQYFGPGTRLTVL.